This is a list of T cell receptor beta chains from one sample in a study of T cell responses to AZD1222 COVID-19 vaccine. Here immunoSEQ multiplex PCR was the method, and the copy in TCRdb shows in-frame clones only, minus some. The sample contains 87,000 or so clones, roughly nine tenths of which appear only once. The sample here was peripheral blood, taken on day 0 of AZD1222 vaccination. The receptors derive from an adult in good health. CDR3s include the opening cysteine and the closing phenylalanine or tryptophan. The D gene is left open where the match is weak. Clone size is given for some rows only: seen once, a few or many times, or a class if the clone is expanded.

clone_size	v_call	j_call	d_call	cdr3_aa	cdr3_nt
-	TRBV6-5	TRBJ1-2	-	CASRLPGSSNYGYTF	TGTGCCAGCAGGCTTCCGGGGTCTTCTAACTATGGCTACACCTTC
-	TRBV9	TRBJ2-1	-	CASSVATFSYNEQFF	TGTGCCAGCAGCGTAGCCACCTTCTCCTACAATGAGCAGTTCTTC
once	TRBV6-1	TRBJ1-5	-	CASSEVWDYSNQPQHF	TGTGCCAGCAGTGAAGTGTGGGACTATAGCAATCAGCCCCAGCATTTT
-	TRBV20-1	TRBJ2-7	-	CSASDGGGTYEQYF	TGCAGTGCTAGTGATGGCGGGGGCACCTACGAGCAGTACTTC
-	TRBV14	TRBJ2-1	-	CASSHRSPFGAGNEQFF	TGTGCCAGCAGCCATCGCTCCCCATTTGGAGCCGGCAATGAGCAGTTCTTC
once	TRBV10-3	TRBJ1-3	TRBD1	CAISEAGGSGNTIYF	TGTGCCATCAGTGAGGCAGGGGGCTCTGGAAACACCATATATTTT
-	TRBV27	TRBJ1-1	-	CASNRGPNTEAFF	TGTGCCTCCAACCGAGGGCCGAACACTGAAGCTTTCTTT
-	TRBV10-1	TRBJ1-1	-	CASSESPKNTEAFF	TGCGCCAGCAGTGAGTCGCCTAAGAACACTGAAGCTTTCTTT
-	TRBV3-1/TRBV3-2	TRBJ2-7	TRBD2	CASSLLAGGGEQYF	TGTGCCAGCAGCCTCCTAGCGGGGGGGGGCGAGCAGTACTTC
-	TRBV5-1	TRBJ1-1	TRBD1	CASSLGQGTNTEAFF	TGCGCCAGCAGCTTAGGACAGGGAACGAACACTGAAGCTTTCTTT
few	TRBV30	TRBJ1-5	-	CAWGGEYKDCSNQPQHF	TGTGCCTGGGGGGGGGAATATAAGGACTGTAGCAATCAGCCCCAGCATTTT
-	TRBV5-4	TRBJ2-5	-	CASRLQTSETQYF	TGTGCCAGCAGGCTGCAAACTTCCGAGACCCAGTACTTC
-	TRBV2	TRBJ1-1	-	CASRGLQDANTEAFF	TGTGCCAGCAGGGGGCTTCAGGACGCGAACACTGAAGCTTTCTTT
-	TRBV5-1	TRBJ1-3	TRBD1	CASSLAGGFGNTIYF	TGCGCCAGCAGCTTGGCAGGGGGATTTGGAAACACCATATATTTT
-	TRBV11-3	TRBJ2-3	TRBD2	CASSPGTSGSTDTQYF	TGTGCCAGCAGCCCCGGGACTAGCGGTAGCACAGATACGCAGTATTTT
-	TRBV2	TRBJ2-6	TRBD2	CASRLAGGDSGANVLTF	TGTGCCAGCAGACTAGCGGGGGGCGACTCTGGGGCCAACGTCCTGACTTTC
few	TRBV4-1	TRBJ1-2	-	CASSQDGRSYTF	TGCGCCAGCAGCCAAGATGGCCGTAGCTACACCTTC
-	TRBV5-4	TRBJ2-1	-	CASSSLPLPYNEQFF	TGTGCCAGCAGCTCTTTACCCCTACCCTACAATGAGCAGTTCTTC
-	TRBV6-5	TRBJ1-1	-	CASSDDPYTEAFF	TGTGCCAGCAGCGATGACCCCTACACTGAAGCTTTCTTT
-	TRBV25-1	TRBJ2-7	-	CASSEPAYEQYF	TGTGCCAGCAGTGAACCTGCATACGAGCAGTACTTC
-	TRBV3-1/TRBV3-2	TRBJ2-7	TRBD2	CASSQVPTSDEQYF	TGTGCCAGCAGCCAAGTTCCGACTAGCGACGAGCAGTACTTC
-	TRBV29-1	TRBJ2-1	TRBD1	CSVEGTESSYNEQFF	TGCAGCGTTGAGGGGACAGAGAGCTCCTACAATGAGCAGTTCTTC
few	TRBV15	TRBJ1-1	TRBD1	CATSRDGRGYTEAFF	TGTGCCACCAGCAGAGATGGCAGGGGGTACACTGAAGCTTTCTTT
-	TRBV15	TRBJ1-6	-	CATSRGASSYNSPLHF	TGTGCCACCAGCAGAGGGGCGAGCTCCTATAATTCACCCCTCCACTTT
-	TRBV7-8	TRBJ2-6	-	CASSFGGYSSSGANVLTF	TGTGCCAGCAGCTTCGGCGGATACTCTAGCTCTGGGGCCAACGTCCTGACTTTC
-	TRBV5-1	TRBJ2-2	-	CASSPYRQNTGELFF	TGCGCCAGCAGCCCCTACCGACAGAACACCGGGGAGCTGTTTTTT
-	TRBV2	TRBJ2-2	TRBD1	CATLPGQGGTGELFF	TGTGCCACCCTACCCGGACAGGGTGGGACCGGGGAGCTGTTTTTT
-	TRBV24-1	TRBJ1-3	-	CATSGPRGYADTIYF	TGTGCCACCAGCGGACCAAGGGGGTACGCGGACACCATATATTTT
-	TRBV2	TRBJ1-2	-	CASSESEGSYGYTF	TGTGCCAGCAGTGAATCCGAGGGTTCCTATGGCTACACCTTC
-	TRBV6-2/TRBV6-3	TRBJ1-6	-	CASSYHGKGSPLHF	TGTGCCAGCAGTTACCACGGAAAGGGGTCACCCCTCCACTTT
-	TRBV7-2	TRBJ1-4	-	CASSLGVASNEKLFF	TGTGCCAGCAGCTTAGGGGTGGCTTCTAATGAAAAACTGTTTTTT
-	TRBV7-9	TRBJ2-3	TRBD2	CASSWGGDGGMTDTQYF	TGTGCCAGCAGCTGGGGAGGGGATGGCGGGATGACAGATACGCAGTATTTT
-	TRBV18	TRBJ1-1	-	CASSPPPGKGNTEAFF	TGTGCCAGCTCACCGCCCCCAGGGAAGGGTAACACTGAAGCTTTCTTT
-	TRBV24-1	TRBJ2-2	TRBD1	CATGPGTGTTGELFF	TGTGCCACCGGCCCTGGGACAGGGACCACCGGGGAGCTGTTTTTT
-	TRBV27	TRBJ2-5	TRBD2	CASTLNFGRGETQYF	TGTGCCAGCACCTTGAATTTCGGGAGGGGAGAGACCCAGTACTTC
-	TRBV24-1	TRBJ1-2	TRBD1	CATSDHDRAYGYTF	TGTGCCACCAGTGATCACGACAGGGCCTATGGCTACACCTTC
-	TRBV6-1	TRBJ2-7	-	CASSEGGSSYEQYF	TGTGCCAGCAGTGAGGGTGGGAGCTCCTACGAGCAGTACTTC
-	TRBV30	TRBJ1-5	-	CAWKGLGNQPQHF	TGTGCCTGGAAGGGATTAGGCAATCAGCCCCAGCATTTT
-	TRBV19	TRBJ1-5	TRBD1	CASSAKGQGLRQPQHF	TGTGCCAGTAGTGCAAAGGGACAGGGGTTGAGGCAGCCCCAGCATTTT
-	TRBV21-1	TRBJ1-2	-	CASSPGEGYTF	TGTGCCAGCAGCCCGGGAGAAGGCTACACCTTC
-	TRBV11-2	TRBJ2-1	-	CASSPYSRPFF	TGTGCCAGCAGCCCCTATTCTCGACCGTTCTTC
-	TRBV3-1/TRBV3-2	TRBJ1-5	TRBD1	CASSPPGQGVQPQHF	TGTGCCAGCAGCCCGCCAGGACAGGGGGTACAGCCCCAGCATTTT
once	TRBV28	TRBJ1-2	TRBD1	CASSPGGYGYTF	TGTGCCAGCAGTCCAGGGGGCTATGGCTACACCTTC
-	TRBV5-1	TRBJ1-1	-	CASSLKDSTEAFF	TGCGCCAGCAGCTTGAAGGACAGTACTGAAGCTTTCTTT
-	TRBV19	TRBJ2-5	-	CASSIGSNQETQYF	TGTGCCAGTAGTATCGGCAGCAACCAAGAGACCCAGTACTTC
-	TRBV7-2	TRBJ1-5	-	CASSPLSGNNQPQHF	TGTGCCAGCAGCCCCCTCAGCGGGAATAATCAGCCCCAGCATTTT
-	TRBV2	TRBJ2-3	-	CASSVAGAFHGTDTQYF	TGTGCCAGCAGTGTCGCGGGGGCCTTCCACGGCACAGATACGCAGTATTTT
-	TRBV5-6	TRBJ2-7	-	CASRDGSSYEQYF	TGTGCCAGCCGGGACGGAAGCTCCTACGAGCAGTACTTC
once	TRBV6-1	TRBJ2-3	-	CASSDLVRTPTDTQYF	TGTGCCAGCAGTGATCTAGTCCGGACACCCACAGATACGCAGTATTTT
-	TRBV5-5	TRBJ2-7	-	CASSLVPHEQYF	TGTGCCAGCAGCTTGGTACCGCACGAGCAGTACTTC
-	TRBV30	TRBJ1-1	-	CAWSKRDLRLTEAFF	TGTGCCTGGAGTAAGAGGGACCTCCGGTTGACTGAAGCTTTCTTT
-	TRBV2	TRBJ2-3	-	CASTQTRLSADTQYF	TGTGCCAGCACCCAAACCCGGTTGTCCGCAGATACGCAGTATTTT
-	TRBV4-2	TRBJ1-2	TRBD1	CASSPSTGDSYGYTF	TGTGCCAGCAGCCCGTCGACAGGGGATTCCTATGGCTACACCTTC